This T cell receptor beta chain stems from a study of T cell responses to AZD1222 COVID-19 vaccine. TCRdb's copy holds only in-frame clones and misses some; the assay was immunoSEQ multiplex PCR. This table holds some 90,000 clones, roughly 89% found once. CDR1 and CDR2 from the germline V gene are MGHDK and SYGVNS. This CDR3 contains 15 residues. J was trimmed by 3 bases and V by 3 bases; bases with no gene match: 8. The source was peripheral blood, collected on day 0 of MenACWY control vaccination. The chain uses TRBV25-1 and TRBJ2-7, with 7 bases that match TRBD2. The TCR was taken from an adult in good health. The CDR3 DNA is TGTGCCAGCAGTGAGCAGCCGGGGGGAAACTACGAGCAGTACTTC. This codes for CASSEQPGGNYEQYF.